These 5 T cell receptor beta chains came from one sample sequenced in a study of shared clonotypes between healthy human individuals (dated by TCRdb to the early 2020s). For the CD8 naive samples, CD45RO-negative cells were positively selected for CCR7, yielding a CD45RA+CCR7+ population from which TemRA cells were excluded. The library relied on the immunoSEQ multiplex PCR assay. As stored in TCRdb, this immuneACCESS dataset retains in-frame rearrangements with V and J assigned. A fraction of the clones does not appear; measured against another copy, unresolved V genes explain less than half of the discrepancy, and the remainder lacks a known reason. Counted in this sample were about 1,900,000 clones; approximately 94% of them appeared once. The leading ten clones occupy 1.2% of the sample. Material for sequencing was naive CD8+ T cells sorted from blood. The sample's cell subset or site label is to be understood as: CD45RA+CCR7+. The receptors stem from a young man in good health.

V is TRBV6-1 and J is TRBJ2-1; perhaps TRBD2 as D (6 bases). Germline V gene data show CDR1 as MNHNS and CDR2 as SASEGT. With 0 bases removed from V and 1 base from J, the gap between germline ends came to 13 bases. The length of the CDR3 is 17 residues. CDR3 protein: CASSEARAAGSYNEQFF. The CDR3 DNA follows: TGTGCCAGCAGTGAAGCGAGGGCGGCGGGGTCCTACAATGAGCAGTTCTTC.

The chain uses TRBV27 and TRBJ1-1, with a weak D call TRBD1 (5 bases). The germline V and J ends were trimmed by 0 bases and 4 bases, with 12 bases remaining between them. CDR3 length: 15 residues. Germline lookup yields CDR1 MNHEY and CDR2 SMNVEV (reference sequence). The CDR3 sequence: CASSLSRRGSTEAFF. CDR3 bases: TGTGCCAGCAGTTTATCGAGGAGGGGAAGCACTGAAGCTTTCTTT.

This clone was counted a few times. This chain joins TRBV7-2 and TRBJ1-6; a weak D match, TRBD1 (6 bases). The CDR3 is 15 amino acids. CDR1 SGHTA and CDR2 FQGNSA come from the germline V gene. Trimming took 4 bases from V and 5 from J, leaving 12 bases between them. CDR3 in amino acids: CASSWRTADNSPLHF. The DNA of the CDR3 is TGTGCCAGCAGCTGGCGGACAGCCGATAATTCACCCCTCCACTTT.

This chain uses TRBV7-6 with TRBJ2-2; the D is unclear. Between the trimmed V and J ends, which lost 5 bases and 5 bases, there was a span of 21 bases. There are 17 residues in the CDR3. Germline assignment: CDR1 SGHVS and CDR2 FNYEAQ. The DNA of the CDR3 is TGTGCCAGCAGCCCCTTTCGCGACGATTTGGCAACCGGGGAGCTGTTTTTT. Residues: CASSPFRDDLATGELFF.

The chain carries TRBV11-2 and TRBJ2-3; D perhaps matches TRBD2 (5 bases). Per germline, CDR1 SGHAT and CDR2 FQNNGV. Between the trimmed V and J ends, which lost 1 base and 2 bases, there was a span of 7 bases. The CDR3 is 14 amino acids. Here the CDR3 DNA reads TGTGCCAGCAGCTTAGGGGGAGCCACAGATACGCAGTATTTT. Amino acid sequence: CASSLGGATDTQYF.